One and the same sample provided the 8 T cell receptor beta chains below, sequenced in a study of T cell responses to AZD1222 COVID-19 vaccine. Libraries were prepared by immunoSEQ multiplex PCR; TCRdb keeps only in-frame clonotypes and omits some of them. Counted here are 70,000 or so clones, around nine tenths occurring once; the ten biggest clones make up under 8.5%. The material sequenced was peripheral blood, taken on day 0 of AZD1222 vaccination. These receptors were obtained from an adult in good health.

The chain couples TRBV11-1 to TRBJ2-5, with D perhaps matching TRBD1 (5 bases). This CDR3 is 15 amino acids long. The ends were cut back, 1 base at V and 2 bases at J, with 11 bases in the middle. Looked up from germline, CDR1 is SGHAT and CDR2 is FQDESV (reference sequence). The CDR3 loop reads CASSLEVRGQETQYF. In DNA, the CDR3 is TGTGCCAGCAGCTTAGAAGTAAGGGGTCAAGAGACCCAGTACTTC.

This clone was recorded a few times. The chain recombines TRBV10-2 with TRBJ2-1; TRBD2 agrees at 10 bases. The junction had 7 bases not matched to a gene; V was cut back by 5 bases and J by 3 bases. Germline V lookup: CDR1 WSHSY, CDR2 SAAADI. The CDR3 consists of 16 residues. The DNA for the CDR3 is TGCGCCAGCAGTCCCCTCCTAGCGGGGGTCTACAATGAGCAGTTCTTC. This translates into CASSPLLAGVYNEQFF.

The rearrangement uses TRBV14 and TRBJ2-7; 7 bases map to TRBD2. Germline CDR1 SGHDN, CDR2 FVKESK. J was trimmed by 1 base and V by 1 base; bases with no gene match: 4. The CDR3 runs 15 residues. DNA of the CDR3: TGTGCCAGCAGCCAAGCGACTAGCTTGTCCTACGAGCAGTACTTC. Protein sequence: CASSQATSLSYEQYF.

This chain links TRBV25-1 with TRBJ2-1; D might be TRBD2 (5 bases). V lost 6 bases, J lost 2 bases, and 5 bases lay in between. This CDR3 comprises 12 residues. Germline CDR1 is MGHDK and CDR2 is SYGVNS. CDR3 residues: CASSGTYNEQFF. The CDR3 DNA follows: TGTGCCAGCAGCGGGACCTACAATGAGCAGTTCTTC.

The genes are TRBV11-2 and TRBJ1-1, with a tentative D call TRBD1 (6 bases). CDR3 length: 12 residues. The V gene's germline CDR1 is SGHAT and CDR2 FQNNGV. Trimming removed 5 bases from V and 12 bases from J, with 16 bases in between. The CDR3 sequence: CASSVAGGDPFF. The DNA of the CDR3 is TGTGCCAGCAGCGTTGCGGGGGGCGATCCTTTCTTT.

The chain links TRBV4-2 to TRBJ2-1; D is uncertain. The germline gives CDR1 LGHNA, CDR2 YNFKEQ. The CDR3 has 15 amino acids. The V gene lost 0 bases and the J gene lost 5 bases, with 11 bases spanning the gap. CDR3 DNA: TGTGCCAGCAGCCAAGAGTTCCTCCCGAACAATGAGCAGTTCTTC. Protein: CASSQEFLPNNEQFF.

The chain couples TRBV18 to TRBJ1-1; D possibly corresponds to TRBD1 (6 bases). V dropped 3 bases and J dropped 1 base, with 15 bases sitting between them. The CDR3 sequence is 16 residues long. The V gene's germline CDR1 is KGHSH and CDR2 LQKENI. The CDR3 sequence: CASSPYGGAQNTEAFF. DNA for the CDR3: TGTGCCAGCTCACCTTACGGGGGGGCTCAGAACACTGAAGCTTTCTTT.

There are a few counts of this clone. The genes are TRBV27 and TRBJ2-7, with D perhaps given as TRBD1 or TRBD2 (5 bases each). Trimming took off 1 base at V and 3 bases at J, with 13 bases between the two ends. Germline assignment: CDR1 MNHEY and CDR2 SMNVEV (reference sequence). The CDR3 is made up of 15 amino acids. This chain's CDR3 is CASSLLGGGYYEQYF. The CDR3 region has the DNA TGTGCCAGCAGTTTATTGGGTGGGGGATACTACGAGCAGTACTTC.